This T cell receptor beta chain was profiled in a study of T cell clones after liver transplantation. On the study more broadly: Liver transplant recipients had immunosuppression withdrawal attempted within 2 years. Patients counted as tolerant after at least one year off all immunosuppression, enzymes not exceeding twice normal. Third-party-reactive TCRbeta sequences from pre-transplant mixed lymphocyte reactions served as antigen-independent comparators.

CDR3 size: 12 residues. The germline CDR1 and CDR2 sequences are SGHDN and FVKESK. Between the trimmed V and J ends, which lost 1 base and 5 bases, there was a span of 5 bases. The repertoire was sequenced with immunoSEQ multiplex PCR; TCRdb's copy has only in-frame clones and lacks some. Seen here are more than 45,000 clones, around two thirds observed once, and the top ten hold around 2.8%. The study's findings and limits: Post-transplant, graft-donor-reactive CD4 TCRbeta sequences in blood dropped significantly in 5 of 8 subjects.

Comment on this clone: Antigen unknown.

The V gene is TRBV14, the J gene TRBJ2-5; D gene uncertain. The material was CD4+ T cells from blood, obtained at the roughly 15-month timepoint. This receptor was obtained from a human patient who received a liver transplant. The graft donor may be the source of some T cells. CDR3 amino acids: CASSQGGETQYF. CDR3 nucleotide sequence: TGTGCCAGCAGCCAAGGGGGTGAGACCCAGTACTTC.